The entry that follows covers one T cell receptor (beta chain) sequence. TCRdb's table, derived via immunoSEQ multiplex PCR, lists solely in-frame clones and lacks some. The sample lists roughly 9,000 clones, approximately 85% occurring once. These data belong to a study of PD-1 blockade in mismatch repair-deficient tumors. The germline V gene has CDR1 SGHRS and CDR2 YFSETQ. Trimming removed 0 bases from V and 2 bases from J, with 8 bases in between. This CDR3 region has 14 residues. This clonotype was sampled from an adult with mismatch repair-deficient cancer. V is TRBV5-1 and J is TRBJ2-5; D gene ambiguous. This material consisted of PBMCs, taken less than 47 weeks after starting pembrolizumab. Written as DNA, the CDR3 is TGCGCCAGCAGCTTGGGTGCAGCGCAAGAGACCCAGTACTTC. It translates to CASSLGAAQETQYF.